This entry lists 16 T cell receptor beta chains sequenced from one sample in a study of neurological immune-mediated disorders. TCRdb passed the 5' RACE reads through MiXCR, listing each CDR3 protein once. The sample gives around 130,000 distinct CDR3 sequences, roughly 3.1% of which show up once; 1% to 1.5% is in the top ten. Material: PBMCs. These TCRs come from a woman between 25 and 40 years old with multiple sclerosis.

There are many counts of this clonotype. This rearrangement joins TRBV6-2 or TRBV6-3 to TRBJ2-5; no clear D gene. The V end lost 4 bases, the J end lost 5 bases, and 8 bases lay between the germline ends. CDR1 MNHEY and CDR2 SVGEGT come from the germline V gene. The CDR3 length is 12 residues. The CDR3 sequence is CASSSSVETQYF. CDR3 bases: TGTGCCAGCAGTTCCAGCGTTGAGACCCAGTACTTC.

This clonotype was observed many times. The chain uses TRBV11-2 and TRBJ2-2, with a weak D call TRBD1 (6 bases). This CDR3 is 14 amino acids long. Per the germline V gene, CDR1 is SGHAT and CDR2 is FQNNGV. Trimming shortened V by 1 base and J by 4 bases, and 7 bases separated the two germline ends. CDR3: CASSLVGGTGELFF. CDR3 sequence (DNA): TGTGCCAGCAGCTTAGTAGGGGGCACCGGGGAGCTGTTTTTT.

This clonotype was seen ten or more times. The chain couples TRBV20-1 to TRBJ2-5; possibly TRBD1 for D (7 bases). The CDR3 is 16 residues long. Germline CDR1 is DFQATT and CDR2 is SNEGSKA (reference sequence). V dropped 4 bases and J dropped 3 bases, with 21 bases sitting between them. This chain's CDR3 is CSAITVRGRGEETQYF. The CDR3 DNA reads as TGCAGTGCTATTACAGTGAGGGGGCGCGGGGAAGAGACCCAGTACTTC.

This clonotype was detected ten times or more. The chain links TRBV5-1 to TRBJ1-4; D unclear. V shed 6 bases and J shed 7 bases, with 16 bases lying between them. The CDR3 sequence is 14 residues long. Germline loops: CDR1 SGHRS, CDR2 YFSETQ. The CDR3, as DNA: TGCGCCAGCACTCCTGAGGCTGCGAGTGAAAAACTGTTTTTT. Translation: CASTPEAASEKLFF.

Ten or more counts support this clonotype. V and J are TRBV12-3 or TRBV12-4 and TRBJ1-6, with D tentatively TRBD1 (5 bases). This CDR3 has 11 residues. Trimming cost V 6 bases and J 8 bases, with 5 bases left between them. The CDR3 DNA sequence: TGTGCCAGCAGCAGGGATTCACCCCTCCACTTT. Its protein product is CASSRDSPLHF.

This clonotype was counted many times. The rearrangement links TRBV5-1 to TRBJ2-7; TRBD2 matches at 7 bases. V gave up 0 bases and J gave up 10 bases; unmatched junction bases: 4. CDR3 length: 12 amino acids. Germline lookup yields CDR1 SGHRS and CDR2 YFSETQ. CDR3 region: CASSLEGGPQYF. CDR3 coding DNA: TGCGCCAGCAGCTTGGAGGGAGGGCCTCAGTACTTC.

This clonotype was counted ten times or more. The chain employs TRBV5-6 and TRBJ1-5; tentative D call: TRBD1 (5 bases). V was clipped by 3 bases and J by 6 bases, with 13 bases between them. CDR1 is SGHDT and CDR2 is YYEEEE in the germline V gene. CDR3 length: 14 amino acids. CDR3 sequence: CASSSWWGGQPQHF. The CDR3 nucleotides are TGTGCCAGCAGCTCATGGTGGGGGGGTCAGCCCCAGCATTTT.

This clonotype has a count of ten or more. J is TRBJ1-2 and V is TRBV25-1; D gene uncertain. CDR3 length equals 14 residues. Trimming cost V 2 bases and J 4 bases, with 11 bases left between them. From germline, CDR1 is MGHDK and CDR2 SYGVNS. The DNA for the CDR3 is TGTGCCAGCAGTGAAGGGGAGGGCGGCTATGGCTACACCTTC. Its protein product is CASSEGEGGYGYTF.

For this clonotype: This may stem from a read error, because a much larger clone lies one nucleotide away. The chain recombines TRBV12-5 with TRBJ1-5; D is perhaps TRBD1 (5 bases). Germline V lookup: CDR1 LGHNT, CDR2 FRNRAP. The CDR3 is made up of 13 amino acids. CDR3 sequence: CASGFRVNQHQHF. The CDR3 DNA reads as TGTGCTAGTGGTTTCAGGGTCAATCAGCACCAGCATTTT.

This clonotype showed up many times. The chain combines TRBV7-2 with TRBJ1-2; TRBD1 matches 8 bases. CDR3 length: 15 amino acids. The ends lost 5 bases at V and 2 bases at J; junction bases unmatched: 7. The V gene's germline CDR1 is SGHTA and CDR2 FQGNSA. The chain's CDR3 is CASSRGTGVNYGYTF. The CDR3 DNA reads TGTGCCAGCAGCCGCGGGACAGGAGTGAACTATGGCTACACCTTC.

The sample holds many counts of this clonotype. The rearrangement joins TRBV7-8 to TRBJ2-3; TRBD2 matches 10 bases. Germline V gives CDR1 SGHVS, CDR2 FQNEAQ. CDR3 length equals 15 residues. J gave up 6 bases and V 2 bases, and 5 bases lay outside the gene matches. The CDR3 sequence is CASSLTSGAGDTQYF. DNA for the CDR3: TGTGCCAGCAGCTTAACTAGCGGGGCCGGGGATACGCAGTATTTT. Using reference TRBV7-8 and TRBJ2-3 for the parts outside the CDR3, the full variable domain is GAGVSQSPRYKVAKRGQDVALRCDPISGHVSLFWYQQALGQGPEFLTYFQNEAQLDKSGLPSDRFFAERPEGSVSTLKIQRTQQEDSAVYLCASSLTSGAGDTQYFGPGTRLTVL.

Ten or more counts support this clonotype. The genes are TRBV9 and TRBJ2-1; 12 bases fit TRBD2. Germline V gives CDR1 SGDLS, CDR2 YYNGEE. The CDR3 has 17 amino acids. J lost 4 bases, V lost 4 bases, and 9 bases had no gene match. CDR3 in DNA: TGTGCCAGCAGCCCTCGGACTAGCGGGACTTTTTACAATGAGCAGTTCTTC. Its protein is CASSPRTSGTFYNEQFF.

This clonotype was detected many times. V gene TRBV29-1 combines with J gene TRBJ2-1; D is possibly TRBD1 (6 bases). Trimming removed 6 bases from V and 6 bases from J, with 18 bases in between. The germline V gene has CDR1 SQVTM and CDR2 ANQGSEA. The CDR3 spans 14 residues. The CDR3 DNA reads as TGCAGCGTCTCAGAAGGTCCGACAGGCAATGAGCAGTTCTTC. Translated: CSVSEGPTGNEQFF.

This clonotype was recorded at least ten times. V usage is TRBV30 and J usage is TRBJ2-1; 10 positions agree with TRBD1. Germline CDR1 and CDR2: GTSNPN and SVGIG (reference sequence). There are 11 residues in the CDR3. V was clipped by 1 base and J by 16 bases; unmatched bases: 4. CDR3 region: CAWSETGGLFF. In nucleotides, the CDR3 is TGTGCCTGGAGTGAGACAGGGGGCCTTTTCTTC.

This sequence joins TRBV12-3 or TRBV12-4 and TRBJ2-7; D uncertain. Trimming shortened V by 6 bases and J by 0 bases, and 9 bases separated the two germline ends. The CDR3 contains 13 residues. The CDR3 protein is CASSLISSYEQYF. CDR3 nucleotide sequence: TGTGCCAGCAGCCTCATCAGCTCCTACGAGCAGTACTTC.

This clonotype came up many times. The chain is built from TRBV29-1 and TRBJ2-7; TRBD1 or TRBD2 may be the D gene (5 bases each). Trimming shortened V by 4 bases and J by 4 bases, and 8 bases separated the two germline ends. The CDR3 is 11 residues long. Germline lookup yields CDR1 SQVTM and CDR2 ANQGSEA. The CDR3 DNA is TGCAGCGTTGCTGGGGGATACGAGCAGTACTTC. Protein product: CSVAGGYEQYF.